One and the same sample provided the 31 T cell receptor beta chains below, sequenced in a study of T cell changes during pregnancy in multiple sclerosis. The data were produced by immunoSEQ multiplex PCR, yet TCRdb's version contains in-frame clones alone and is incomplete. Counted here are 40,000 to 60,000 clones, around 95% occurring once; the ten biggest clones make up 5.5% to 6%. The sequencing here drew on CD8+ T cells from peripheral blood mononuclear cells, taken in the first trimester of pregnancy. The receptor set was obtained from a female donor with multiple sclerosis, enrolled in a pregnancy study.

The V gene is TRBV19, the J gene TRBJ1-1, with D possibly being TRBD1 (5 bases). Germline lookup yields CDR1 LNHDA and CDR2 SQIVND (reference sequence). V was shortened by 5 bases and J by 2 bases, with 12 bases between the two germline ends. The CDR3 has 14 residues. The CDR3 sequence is CASSLQGENTEAFF. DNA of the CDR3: TGTGCCAGTAGTCTCCAAGGGGAAAACACTGAAGCTTTCTTT. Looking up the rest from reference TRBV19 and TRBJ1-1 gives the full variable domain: DGGITQSPKYLFRKEGQNVTLSCEQNLNHDAMYWYRQDPGQGLRLIYYSQIVNDFQKGDIAEGYSVSREKKESFPLTVTSAQKNPTAFYLCASSLQGENTEAFFGQGTRLTVV.

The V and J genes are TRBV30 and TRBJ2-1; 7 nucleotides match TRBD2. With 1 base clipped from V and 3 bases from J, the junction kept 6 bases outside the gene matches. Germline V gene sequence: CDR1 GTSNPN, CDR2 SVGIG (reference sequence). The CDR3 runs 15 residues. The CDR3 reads CAWSDVGTIYNEQFF. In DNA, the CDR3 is TGTGCCTGGAGTGATGTTGGGACTATCTACAATGAGCAGTTCTTC.

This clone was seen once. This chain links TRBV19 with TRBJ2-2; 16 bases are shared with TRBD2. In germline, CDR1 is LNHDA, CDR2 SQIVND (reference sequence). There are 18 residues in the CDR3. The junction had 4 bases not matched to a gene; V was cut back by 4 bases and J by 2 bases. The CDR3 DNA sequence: TGTGCCAGTAGTACGGGGACTAGCGGGAGGGATAACACCGGGGAGCTGTTTTTT. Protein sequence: CASSTGTSGRDNTGELFF. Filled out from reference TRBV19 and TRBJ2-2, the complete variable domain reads DGGITQSPKYLFRKEGQNVTLSCEQNLNHDAMYWYRQDPGQGLRLIYYSQIVNDFQKGDIAEGYSVSREKKESFPLTVTSAQKNPTAFYLCASSTGTSGRDNTGELFFGEGSRLTVL.

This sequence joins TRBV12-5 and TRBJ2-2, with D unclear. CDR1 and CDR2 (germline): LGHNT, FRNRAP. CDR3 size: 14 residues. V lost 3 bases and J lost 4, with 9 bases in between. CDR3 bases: TGTGCTAGTGGTTTCGATGAGTCCACCGGGGAGCTGTTTTTT. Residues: CASGFDESTGELFF.

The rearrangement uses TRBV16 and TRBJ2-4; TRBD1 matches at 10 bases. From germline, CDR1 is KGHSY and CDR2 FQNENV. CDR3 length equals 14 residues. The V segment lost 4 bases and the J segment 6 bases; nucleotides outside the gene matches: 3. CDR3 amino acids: CASSRRDRGNIQYF. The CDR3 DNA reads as TGTGCCAGCAGCCGAAGGGACAGGGGAAACATTCAGTACTTC. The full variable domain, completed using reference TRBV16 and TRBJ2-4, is GEEVAQTPKHLVRGEGQKAKLYCAPIKGHSYVFWYQQVLKNEFKFLISFQNENVFDETGMPKERFSAKCLPNSPCSLEIQATKLEDSAVYFCASSRRDRGNIQYFGAGTRLSVL.

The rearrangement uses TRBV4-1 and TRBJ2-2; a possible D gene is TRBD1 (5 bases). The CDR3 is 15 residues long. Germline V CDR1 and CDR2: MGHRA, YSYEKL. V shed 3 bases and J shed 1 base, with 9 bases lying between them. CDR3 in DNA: TGCGCCAGCAGCCAGACAGATATGAACACCGGGGAGCTGTTTTTT. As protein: CASSQTDMNTGELFF.

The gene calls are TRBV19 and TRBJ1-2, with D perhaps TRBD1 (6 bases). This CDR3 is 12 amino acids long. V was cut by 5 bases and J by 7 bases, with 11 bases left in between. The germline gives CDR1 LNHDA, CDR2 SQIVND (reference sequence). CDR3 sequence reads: CASSAGTIGYTF. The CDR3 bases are TGTGCCAGTAGTGCCGGGACAATTGGCTACACCTTC.

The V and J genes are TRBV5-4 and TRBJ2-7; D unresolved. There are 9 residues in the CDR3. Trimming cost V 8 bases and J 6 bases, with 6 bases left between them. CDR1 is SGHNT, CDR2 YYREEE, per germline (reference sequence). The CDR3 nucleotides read TGTGCCAGTGGGCTCGAGCAGTACTTC. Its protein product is CASGLEQYF.

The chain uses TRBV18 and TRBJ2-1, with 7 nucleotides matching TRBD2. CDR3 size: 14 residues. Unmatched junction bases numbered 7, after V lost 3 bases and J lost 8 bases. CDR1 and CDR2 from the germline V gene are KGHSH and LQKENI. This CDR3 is CASSPAWGGDEQFF. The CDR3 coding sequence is TGTGCCAGCTCACCCGCGTGGGGGGGAGATGAGCAGTTCTTC.

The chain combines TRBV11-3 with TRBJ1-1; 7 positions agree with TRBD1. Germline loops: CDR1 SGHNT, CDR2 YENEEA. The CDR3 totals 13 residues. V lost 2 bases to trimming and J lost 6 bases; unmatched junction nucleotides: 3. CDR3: CASSLMTGSEAFF. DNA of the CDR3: TGTGCCAGCAGCTTAATGACAGGGTCTGAAGCTTTCTTT.

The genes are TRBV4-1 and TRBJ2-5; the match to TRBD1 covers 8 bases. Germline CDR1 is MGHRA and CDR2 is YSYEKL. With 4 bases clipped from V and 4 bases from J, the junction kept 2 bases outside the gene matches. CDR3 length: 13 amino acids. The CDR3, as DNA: TGCGCCAGCAGCCGACAGGGGTCAGAGACCCAGTACTTC. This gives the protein CASSRQGSETQYF.

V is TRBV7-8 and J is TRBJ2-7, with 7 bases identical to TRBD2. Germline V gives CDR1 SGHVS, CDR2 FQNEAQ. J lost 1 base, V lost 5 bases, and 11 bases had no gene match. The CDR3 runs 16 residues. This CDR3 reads CASSPGGGEWSYEQYF. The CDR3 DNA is TGTGCCAGCAGCCCCGGCGGGGGTGAATGGTCCTACGAGCAGTACTTC.

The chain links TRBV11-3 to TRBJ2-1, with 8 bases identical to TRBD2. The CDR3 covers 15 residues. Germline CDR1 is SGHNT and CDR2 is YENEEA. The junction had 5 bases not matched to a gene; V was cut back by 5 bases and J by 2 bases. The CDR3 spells CASSPRGGPYNEQFF. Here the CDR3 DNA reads TGTGCCAGCAGCCCACGGGGGGGCCCCTACAATGAGCAGTTCTTC.

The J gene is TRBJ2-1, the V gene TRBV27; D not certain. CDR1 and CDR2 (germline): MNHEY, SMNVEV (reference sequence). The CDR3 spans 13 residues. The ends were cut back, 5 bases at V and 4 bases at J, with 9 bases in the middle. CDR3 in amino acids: CASSGQQYNEQFF. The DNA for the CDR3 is TGTGCCAGCAGTGGGCAGCAATACAATGAGCAGTTCTTC.

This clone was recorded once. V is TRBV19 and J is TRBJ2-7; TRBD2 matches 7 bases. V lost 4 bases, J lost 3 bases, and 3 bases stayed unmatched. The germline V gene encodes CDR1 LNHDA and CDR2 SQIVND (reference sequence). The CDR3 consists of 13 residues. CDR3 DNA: TGTGCCAGTAGTAGCGGGGGATACTACGAGCAGTACTTC. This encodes CASSSGGYYEQYF.

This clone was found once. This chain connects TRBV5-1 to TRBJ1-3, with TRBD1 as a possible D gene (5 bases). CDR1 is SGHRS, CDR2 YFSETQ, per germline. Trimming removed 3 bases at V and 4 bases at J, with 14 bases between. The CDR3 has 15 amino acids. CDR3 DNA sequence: TGCGCCAGCAGCTCTGATCCAGGGCCCGGAAACACCATATATTTT. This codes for CASSSDPGPGNTIYF.

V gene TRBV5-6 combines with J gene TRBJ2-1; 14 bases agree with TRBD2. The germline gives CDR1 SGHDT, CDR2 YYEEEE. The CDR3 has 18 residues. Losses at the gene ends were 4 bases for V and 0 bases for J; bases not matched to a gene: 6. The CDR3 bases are TGTGCCAGCAGCGTGGGACTAGCGGGAGCCCTCTCCTACAATGAGCAGTTCTTC. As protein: CASSVGLAGALSYNEQFF. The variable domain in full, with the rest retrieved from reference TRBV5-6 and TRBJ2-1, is DAGVTQSPTHLIKTRGQQVTLRCSPKSGHDTVSWYQQALGQGPQFIFQYYEEEERQRGNFPDRFSGHQFPNYSSELNVNALLLGDSALYLCASSVGLAGALSYNEQFFGPGTRLTVL.

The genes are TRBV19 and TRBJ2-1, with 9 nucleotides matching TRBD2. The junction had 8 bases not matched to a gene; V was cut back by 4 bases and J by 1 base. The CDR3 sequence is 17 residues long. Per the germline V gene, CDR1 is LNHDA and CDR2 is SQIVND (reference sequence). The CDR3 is CASSKILAGLSYNEQFF. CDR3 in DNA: TGTGCCAGTAGTAAAATCCTAGCGGGATTGTCCTACAATGAGCAGTTCTTC.

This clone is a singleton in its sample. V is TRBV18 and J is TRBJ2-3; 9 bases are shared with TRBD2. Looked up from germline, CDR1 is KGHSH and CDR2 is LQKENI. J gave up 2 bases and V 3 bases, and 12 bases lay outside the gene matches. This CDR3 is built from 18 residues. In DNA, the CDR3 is TGTGCCAGCTCACCCAGAGTAGCGGGAGTATTGATCACAGATACGCAGTATTTT. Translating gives CASSPRVAGVLITDTQYF. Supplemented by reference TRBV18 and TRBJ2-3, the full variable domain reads NAGVMQNPRHLVRRRGQEARLRCSPMKGHSHVYWYRQLPEEGLKFMVYLQKENIIDESGMPKERFSAEFPKEGPSILRIQQVVRGDSAAYFCASSPRVAGVLITDTQYFGPGTRLTVL.

CDR3: CASRYGTPSEQYF. In DNA form, the CDR3 reads TGTGCCAGTAGATACGGGACACCTAGCGAGCAGTACTTC. The chain links TRBV19 to TRBJ2-7; a weak D match, TRBD1 (6 bases). CDR1 is LNHDA and CDR2 is SQIVND in the germline V gene (reference sequence). CDR3 length equals 13 residues. The germline V and J ends were trimmed by 6 bases and 6 bases, with 15 bases remaining between them.

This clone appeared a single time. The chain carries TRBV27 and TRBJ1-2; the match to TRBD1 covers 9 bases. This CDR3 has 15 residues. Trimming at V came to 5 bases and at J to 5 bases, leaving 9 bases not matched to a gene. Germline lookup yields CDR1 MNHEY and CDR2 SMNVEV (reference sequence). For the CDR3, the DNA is TGTGCCAGCAGTACAACAGGGGGCACAGGGTATGGCTACACCTTC. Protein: CASSTTGGTGYGYTF.

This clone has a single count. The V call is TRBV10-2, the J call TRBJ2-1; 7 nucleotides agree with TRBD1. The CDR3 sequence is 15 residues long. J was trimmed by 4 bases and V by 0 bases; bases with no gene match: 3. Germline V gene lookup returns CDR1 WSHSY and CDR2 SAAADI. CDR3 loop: CASSESGTDYNEQFF. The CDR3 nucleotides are TGCGCCAGCAGTGAGTCGGGGACAGATTACAATGAGCAGTTCTTC.

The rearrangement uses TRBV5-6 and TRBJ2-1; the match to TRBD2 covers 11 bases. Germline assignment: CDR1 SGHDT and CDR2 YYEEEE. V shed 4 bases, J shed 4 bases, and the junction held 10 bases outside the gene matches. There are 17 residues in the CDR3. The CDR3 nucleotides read TGTGCCAGCAGCGAGGGGACCGGGACTAGCGGATACAATGAGCAGTTCTTC. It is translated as CASSEGTGTSGYNEQFF.

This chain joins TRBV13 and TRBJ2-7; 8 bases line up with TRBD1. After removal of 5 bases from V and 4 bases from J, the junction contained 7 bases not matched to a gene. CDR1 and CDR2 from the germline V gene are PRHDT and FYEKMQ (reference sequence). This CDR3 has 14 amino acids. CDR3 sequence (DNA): TGTGCCAGCAGCCTAAGCCGACAGGGGTACGAGCAGTACTTC. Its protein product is CASSLSRQGYEQYF. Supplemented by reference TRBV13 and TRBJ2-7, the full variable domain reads AAGVIQSPRHLIKEKRETATLKCYPIPRHDTVYWYQQGPGQDPQFLISFYEKMQSDKGSIPDRFSAQQFSDYHSELNMSSLELGDSALYFCASSLSRQGYEQYFGPGTRLTVT.

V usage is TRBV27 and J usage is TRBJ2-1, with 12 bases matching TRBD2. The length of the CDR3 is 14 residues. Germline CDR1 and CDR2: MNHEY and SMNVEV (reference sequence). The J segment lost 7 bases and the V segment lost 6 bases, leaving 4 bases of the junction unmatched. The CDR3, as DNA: TGTGCCAGCAGCCTGACTAGCGGGGGTAATGAGCAGTTCTTC. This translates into CASSLTSGGNEQFF.

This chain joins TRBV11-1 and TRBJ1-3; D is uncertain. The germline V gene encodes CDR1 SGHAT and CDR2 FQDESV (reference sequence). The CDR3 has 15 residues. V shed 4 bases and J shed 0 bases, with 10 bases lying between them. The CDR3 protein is CASSYEGGSGNTIYF. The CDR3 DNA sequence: TGTGCCAGCAGCTACGAGGGAGGCTCTGGAAACACCATATATTTT.

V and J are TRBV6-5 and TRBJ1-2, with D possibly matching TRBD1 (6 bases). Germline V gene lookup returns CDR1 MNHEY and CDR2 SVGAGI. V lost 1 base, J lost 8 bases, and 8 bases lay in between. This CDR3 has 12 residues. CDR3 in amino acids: CASSYYGGGYTF. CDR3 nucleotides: TGTGCCAGCAGTTACTATGGGGGCGGCTACACCTTC.

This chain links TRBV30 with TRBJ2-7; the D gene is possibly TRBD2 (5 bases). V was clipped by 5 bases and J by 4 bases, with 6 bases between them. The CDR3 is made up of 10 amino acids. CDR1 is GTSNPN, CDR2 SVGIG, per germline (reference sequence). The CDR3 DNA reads TGTGCCTGGGGCGGGTACGAGCAGTACTTC. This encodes CAWGGYEQYF.

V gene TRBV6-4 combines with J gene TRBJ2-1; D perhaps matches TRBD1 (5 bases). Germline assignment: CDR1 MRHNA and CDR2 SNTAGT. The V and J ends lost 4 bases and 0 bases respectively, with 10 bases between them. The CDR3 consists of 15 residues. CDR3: CASSAGSSSYNEQFF. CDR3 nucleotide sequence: TGTGCCAGCAGTGCAGGGTCTAGCTCCTACAATGAGCAGTTCTTC.

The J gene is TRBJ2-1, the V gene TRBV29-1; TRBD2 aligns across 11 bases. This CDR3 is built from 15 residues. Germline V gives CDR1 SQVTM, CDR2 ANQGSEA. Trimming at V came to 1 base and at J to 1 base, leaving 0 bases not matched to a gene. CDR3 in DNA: TGCAGCGTTGAAGGACTAGCGGGGTCCTACAATGAGCAGTTCTTC. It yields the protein CSVEGLAGSYNEQFF.

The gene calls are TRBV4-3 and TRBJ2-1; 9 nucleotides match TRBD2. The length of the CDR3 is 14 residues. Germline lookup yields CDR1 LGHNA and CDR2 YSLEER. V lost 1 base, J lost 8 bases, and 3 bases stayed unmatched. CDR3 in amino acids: CASSQGLADDEQFF. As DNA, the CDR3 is TGCGCCAGCAGCCAAGGACTAGCGGACGATGAGCAGTTCTTC.